This TCR beta chain stems from a study of sequential checkpoint blockade in melanoma. Study in general: TCRβ was sequenced from DNA of approximately 91 pretreatment tumors.

The CDR3 runs 12 residues. V was clipped by 3 bases and J by 3 bases, with 8 bases between them. Looked up from germline, CDR1 is SQVTM and CDR2 is ANQGSEA. Profiling relied on immunoSEQ multiplex PCR, and the TCRdb table lists in-frame clones only, not all of them. The sample shows around 8,800 clones, 20% to 30% of them seen only once. This clone has only a few counts. Its antigen is still unknown. The sample's treatment: randomized to nivolumab then ipilimumab (arm A) or the reverse (arm B). DNA-damaging chemotherapy had not been given to any patient beforehand. Study results and limitations: Pretreatment TIL clonality tracked with response in the nivolumab-first arm.

This TCR was recovered from a human donor with melanoma. The sample in question was tumor tissue (inferred from file names), obtained from a patient given nivolumab and ipilimumab in sequence. J is TRBJ1-1 and V is TRBV29-1; the D gene is possibly TRBD1 (5 bases). CDR3 in DNA: TGCAGCGTTGACCTCAGGGACACTGAAGCTTTCTTT. This encodes CSVDLRDTEAFF.